This entry features one T cell receptor beta chain sequence. The sample is drawn from a study of blood T cell repertoires in COVID-19. Libraries were prepared by immunoSEQ multiplex PCR; TCRdb keeps only in-frame clonotypes and omits some of them. The table includes some 250,000 clones, 80% to 85% detected once. This clonotype was obtained from a woman aged 55-75 years with active or convalescent COVID-19. The specimen sequenced was peripheral blood.

CDR3 DNA: TGTGCCAGCAGCCAAGAACACAGCCTCTATGGCTACACCTTC. Protein: CASSQEHSLYGYTF. The chain recombines TRBV14 with TRBJ1-2; D not certain. The CDR3 length is 14 residues. With 0 bases removed from V and 4 bases from J, the gap between germline ends came to 9 bases. Looked up from germline, CDR1 is SGHDN and CDR2 is FVKESK.